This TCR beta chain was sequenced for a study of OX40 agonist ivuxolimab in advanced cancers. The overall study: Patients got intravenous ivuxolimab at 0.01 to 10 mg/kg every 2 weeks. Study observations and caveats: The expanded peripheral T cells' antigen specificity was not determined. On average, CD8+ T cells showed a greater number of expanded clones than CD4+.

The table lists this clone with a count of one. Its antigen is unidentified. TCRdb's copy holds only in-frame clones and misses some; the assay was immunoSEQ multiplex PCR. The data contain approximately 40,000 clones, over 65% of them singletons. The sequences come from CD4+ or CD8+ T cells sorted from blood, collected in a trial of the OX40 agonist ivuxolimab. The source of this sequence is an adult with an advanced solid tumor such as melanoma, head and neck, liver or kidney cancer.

CDR3 protein: CASSRPGQPFEQYF. CDR3 bases: TGTGCCAGCAGTCGACCGGGACAGCCCTTTGAGCAGTACTTC. The chain links TRBV27 to TRBJ2-7; TRBD1 matches 7 bases. CDR3 length: 14 residues. Germline V gene sequence: CDR1 MNHEY, CDR2 SMNVEV (reference sequence). The ends lost 5 bases at V and 7 bases at J; junction bases unmatched: 11.